These T cell receptor beta chains were read from a single sample in a study of blood T cell repertoires in COVID-19. Using immunoSEQ multiplex PCR, the repertoire was profiled, and TCRdb retains in-frame clones only, with some absent. The sample has fewer than 110,000 clones; 90% to 95% are singletons. The sample taken for sequencing was peripheral blood. All receptors come from a man between 50 and 59 years old with acute or convalescent COVID-19. CDR3s include the opening cysteine and the closing phenylalanine or tryptophan.

j_call,v_call,cdr3_aa
TRBJ2-7,TRBV9,CASSEAGRDYEQYF
TRBJ2-2,TRBV3-1/TRBV3-2,CASSQAPLRLNTGELFF
TRBJ1-1,TRBV9,CASSVEEENTEAFF
TRBJ1-5,TRBV2,CASSETHSTGPQHF
TRBJ1-4,TRBV20-1,CSASKGSNEKLFF
TRBJ2-2,TRBV4-1,CASSQVPGVGFGELFF
TRBJ2-2,TRBV7-9,CASSHPQGPGNTGELFF
TRBJ2-3,TRBV6-1,CASSDTGLYTQYF
TRBJ2-5,TRBV5-1,CASSSGQGQETQYF
TRBJ1-5,TRBV10-3,CAISESREQPQHF
TRBJ1-4,TRBV19,CASSIDHRQGNEKLFF
TRBJ1-5,TRBV19,CASSIGDRIQPQHF
TRBJ1-2,TRBV5-1,CASSTGVYGYTF
TRBJ1-3,TRBV9,CASSPDSYVRNTIYF
TRBJ1-1,TRBV6-5,CASRQRTAVNTEAFF
TRBJ2-5,TRBV3-1/TRBV3-2,CASSQATQRDQETQYF
TRBJ2-1,TRBV29-1,CSVERGTVGQFF
TRBJ1-2,TRBV7-9,CASSLEGLNYGYTF
TRBJ1-4,TRBV6-5,CASSPRVDEEKLFF
TRBJ2-1,TRBV5-5,CASSLASGRGLYNEQFF
TRBJ2-1,TRBV19,CASSIDWDNEQFF
TRBJ1-2,TRBV6-5,CASSFQGARGYTF
TRBJ1-5,TRBV19,CASSITGGPQHF
TRBJ2-7,TRBV28,CASSQGVSYEQYF
TRBJ2-5,TRBV18,CASSVAGSETQYF
TRBJ2-5,TRBV5-5,CASSLGAGGGQETQYF
TRBJ1-5,TRBV7-9,CASSLGSAGSNQPQHF
TRBJ2-7,TRBV6-5,CASSRTAAYEQYF
TRBJ1-2,TRBV3-1/TRBV3-2,CASSQNPTGYGYTF
TRBJ1-4,TRBV6-5,CASRPGTGVEKLFF
TRBJ1-2,TRBV7-2,CASSRGDRLDGYTF
TRBJ1-2,TRBV13,CASRRRDRDYGYTF
TRBJ2-3,TRBV9,CASSVLAVRDTQYF
TRBJ1-1,TRBV27,CASSWSQGAGEAFF
TRBJ1-1,TRBV28,CASRAVGSNTEAFF
TRBJ1-2,TRBV6-5,CASRDSSSHYGYTF
TRBJ1-1,TRBV5-1,CASSLEGGVAFF
TRBJ1-1,TRBV4-3,CASSQVQGNTEAFF
TRBJ1-6,TRBV9,CASSVGTGDSPLHF
TRBJ1-4,TRBV19,CASSLLTEDEKLFF
TRBJ1-2,TRBV12-3/TRBV12-4,CASSPRSYGYTF
TRBJ1-6,TRBV28,CASSPTGGPNSPLHF
TRBJ1-3,TRBV2,CASKDRPFSGNTIYF
TRBJ1-2,TRBV5-1,CASSLDGREEGYTF
TRBJ2-2,TRBV21-1,CASSKVGQGIRTNTGELFF
TRBJ1-4,TRBV18,CASSLLMGADEKLFF
TRBJ2-7,TRBV6-5,CASSWDSYEQYF
TRBJ2-2,TRBV15,CATSGSGLANTGELFF
TRBJ1-2,TRBV6-5,CASTRQSNYGYTF